Described below is a single TCR beta chain sequence and its context. CDR3 size: 8 residues. Per germline, CDR1 SQVTM and CDR2 ANQGSEA. V gave up 7 bases and J gave up 8 bases, with 5 bases separating them. These data originate in a study of control samples from healthy donors and cancer patients. Clones were read by immunoSEQ multiplex PCR, and TCRdb kept only the in-frame ones, dropping some. The table includes 80,000 or so clones, roughly 89% detected once. The clonotype was recovered from a man in his fifties in good health. The sequenced material came from blood. The chain combines TRBV29-1 with TRBJ1-1, with D unresolved. The chain's CDR3 is CSADEAFF. The DNA of the CDR3 is TGCAGCGCCGACGAAGCTTTCTTT.